This TCR beta chain was recorded in a study of breast tumors, draining lymph nodes, adjacent tissues. Study findings and constraints: Tumors had less TCR diversity than lymph nodes, more than nontumor tissue. Tumor T cell lymph node origin was a supported hypothesis, not proven. Compared with basal-like, luminal-like tumors shared significantly more repertoire with nontumor tissue.

This clonotype came up many times. Its cognate antigen is unknown. In TCRdb, the multiplex PCR reads were re-called with MiXCR into one record per CDR3 protein. The data contain about 20,000 distinct CDR3 sequences, approximately 31% of them singletons. Germline V gene data show CDR1 as SGHDT and CDR2 as YYEEEE. The CDR3 consists of 12 residues. V gave up 5 bases and J gave up 4 bases, with 7 bases separating them. The specimen was breast tumor tissue. This clonotype originated in a female donor with breast cancer. Some clones in this sample may be carry-over from other donors' samples. The chain combines TRBV5-6 with TRBJ1-3; unclear D gene. CDR3 in DNA: TGTGCCAGCAGGTCCGGAGGAAACACCATATATTTT. Translating it yields CASRSGGNTIYF.